These T cell receptor beta chains were read from a single sample in a study of blood T cell repertoires in COVID-19. Generated by immunoSEQ multiplex PCR, the TCRdb table keeps only in-frame clones and is missing some. The sample carries 410,000 or so clones, about 89% recorded once. The sequenced material came from peripheral blood. The receptors derive from a middle-aged woman with COVID-19, enrolled during active disease. The CDR3 runs from the conserved cysteine through the conserved F or W. A D gene is named only where the DNA matches it firmly. Size is stated for part of the rows, as once, few or many counts, or as a class when the clone is expanded.

v_call: TRBV9
clone_size: NA
j_call: TRBJ1-5
d_call: TRBD1
cdr3_aa: CASSAGGASQPQHF
cdr3_nt: TGTGCCAGCAGCGCAGGGGGCGCGAGTCAGCCCCAGCATTTT

v_call: TRBV7-2
clone_size: NA
j_call: TRBJ1-5
d_call: NA
cdr3_aa: CASSLFGPDQPQHF
cdr3_nt: TGTGCCAGCAGCTTATTTGGGCCCGATCAGCCCCAGCATTTT

v_call: TRBV15
clone_size: NA
j_call: TRBJ1-2
d_call: TRBD1
cdr3_aa: CATSRGTDPLGNYGYTF
cdr3_nt: TGTGCCACCAGCAGGGGGACAGATCCCCTGGGGAACTATGGCTACACCTTC

v_call: TRBV28
clone_size: NA
j_call: TRBJ2-5
d_call: TRBD2
cdr3_aa: CASSLPGGGPKETQYF
cdr3_nt: TGTGCCAGCAGCCTCCCCGGGGGAGGGCCTAAAGAGACCCAGTACTTC

v_call: TRBV25-1
clone_size: NA
j_call: TRBJ1-1
d_call: NA
cdr3_aa: CASSGIRGTEAFF
cdr3_nt: TGTGCCAGCAGTGGTATCAGGGGCACTGAAGCTTTCTTT

v_call: TRBV4-1
clone_size: NA
j_call: TRBJ2-4
d_call: TRBD2
cdr3_aa: CASSPTSGGAKNIQYF
cdr3_nt: TGCGCCAGCAGCCCGACTAGCGGGGGGGCCAAAAACATTCAGTACTTC

v_call: TRBV7-9
clone_size: NA
j_call: TRBJ1-4
d_call: TRBD1
cdr3_aa: CASSLGDRDIVKLFF
cdr3_nt: TGTGCCAGCAGCTTAGGTGACAGGGATATCGTTAAACTGTTTTTT

v_call: TRBV27
clone_size: NA
j_call: TRBJ2-7
d_call: NA
cdr3_aa: CASSLDGDYEQYF
cdr3_nt: TGTGCCAGCAGTTTGGACGGGGACTACGAGCAGTACTTC

v_call: TRBV28
clone_size: NA
j_call: TRBJ2-5
d_call: TRBD2
cdr3_aa: CASSPTDRPLIAGGRETQYF
cdr3_nt: TGTGCCAGCAGCCCCACAGACCGCCCACTCATAGCGGGAGGGCGAGAGACCCAGTACTTC

v_call: TRBV6-2/TRBV6-3
clone_size: NA
j_call: TRBJ2-7
d_call: NA
cdr3_aa: CASSWGRHEQYF
cdr3_nt: TGTGCCAGCAGTTGGGGGAGGCACGAGCAGTACTTC

v_call: TRBV5-6
clone_size: once
j_call: TRBJ1-3
d_call: TRBD1
cdr3_aa: CASSLALGQGFFGNTIYF
cdr3_nt: TGTGCCAGCAGCTTGGCCCTGGGACAGGGGTTTTTTGGAAACACCATATATTTT

v_call: TRBV7-9
clone_size: NA
j_call: TRBJ2-1
d_call: NA
cdr3_aa: CASSLGTDNEQFF
cdr3_nt: TGTGCCAGCAGCTTAGGGACAGACAATGAGCAGTTCTTC

v_call: TRBV5-1
clone_size: NA
j_call: TRBJ2-5
d_call: NA
cdr3_aa: CASSLAQEQETQYF
cdr3_nt: TGCGCCAGCAGCTTGGCACAGGAGCAAGAGACCCAGTACTTC

v_call: TRBV4-3
clone_size: NA
j_call: TRBJ2-1
d_call: NA
cdr3_aa: CASSQFLDRFNEQFF
cdr3_nt: TGCGCCAGCAGCCAATTCCTAGACAGATTCAATGAGCAGTTCTTC

v_call: TRBV9
clone_size: NA
j_call: TRBJ2-1
d_call: TRBD2
cdr3_aa: CASSVVAGGYNEQFF
cdr3_nt: TGTGCCAGCAGCGTAGTAGCGGGAGGGTACAATGAGCAGTTCTTC

v_call: TRBV15
clone_size: NA
j_call: TRBJ1-2
d_call: NA
cdr3_aa: CATSRVGRVFDGYTF
cdr3_nt: TGTGCCACCAGCAGAGTAGGCAGGGTATTCGATGGCTACACCTTC

v_call: TRBV6-5
clone_size: NA
j_call: TRBJ1-2
d_call: NA
cdr3_aa: CASQGRGFHYGYTF
cdr3_nt: TGTGCCAGTCAGGGTCGCGGCTTTCACTATGGCTACACCTTC